The sequence of this T cell receptor (beta chain) was determined in a study (dated by TCRdb to 2016 to 2017). The study in broad terms: The research examined where HIV persistence comes from in people whose immune systems controlled HIV infection without treatment.

This clonotype is characterized as medium-sized (0.01 to 0.1%). The clone's antigen remains unknown. Base qualities are not provided; no much larger clone lies one nucleotide away. The library was produced with 5' RACE. The run used an Illumina HiSeq 2000. Clones were called with MiXCR by TCRdb after fastp trimmed the public reads at Q25, and only in-frame beta chains were retained. Every CDR3 protein is listed once, alongside the most common genes and DNA of its rows. This sample holds about 1,700 distinct CDR3 sequences; 6% to 8.5% were observed only once. The top ten clonotypes cover under 14% of the sample. The sample was central memory T cells from blood PBMCs. This specimen's cell subset or site label, per the study, means: central memory CD4+ T cells. This TCR derives from a female donor with HIV.

The DNA is as follows: TGCGCCAGCGGGGACCGCTATGGCTACACCTTC. Its translation is CASGDRYGYTF. The chain employs TRBV10-1 and TRBJ1-2; a weak D assignment points to TRBD1 (5 bases agree). V lost 8 bases and J lost 4 bases; the stretch between them is 8 bases long. Via the germline V gene (reference sequence), CDR1 is WNHNN and CDR2 SYGVQD. The CDR3 spans 11 residues, from the cysteine through the phenylalanine. The CDR3 DNA has 33 bases and is translated from base 1.